A selection of T cell receptor beta chains follows, all from one sample in a study of spatial heterogeneity in lung cancer. TCRdb re-derived calls from the 5' RACE reads in MiXCR, one entry per CDR3 protein. The top ten clones hold around 3.5% of a sample with 10,000 to 15,000 distinct CDR3 sequences, around 6.1% of them seen once. The sample here was lung tumor tissue, taken at surgery. These receptors were taken from a female donor with early-stage non-small cell lung cancer. The CDR3 runs from the conserved cysteine through the conserved F or W. Fields, in order: V gene, clone size, J gene, D gene, CDR3 DNA, CDR3 protein. The D gene is left open where the match is weak. The size of a clone is reported for some rows only, either as once, few or many, or as a class for expanded clones.

>TRBV20-1|many|TRBJ1-1|TRBD1
TGCAGTGCCATATGGACAGGGGGGAGGACTGAAGCTTTCTTT
CSAIWTGGRTEAFF
>TRBV7-2|many|TRBJ2-5|.
TGTGCCAGCAGCTACAGTTCGGAGACCCAGTACTTC
CASSYSSETQYF
>TRBV5-1|.|TRBJ2-3|TRBD2
TGCGCCAGCAGCTCCCGACACCTAGCGGGAGGGCCGCCAGATACGCAGTATTTT
CASSSRHLAGGPPDTQYF
>TRBV25-1|.|TRBJ1-2|.
TGTGCCAGCAGTTTTTCGTCTGGCTACACCTTC
CASSFSSGYTF
>TRBV9|medium-sized|TRBJ2-3|.
TGTGCCAGCAGCAGGCTAGCGACTAGCACAGATACGCAGTATTTT
CASSRLATSTDTQYF
>TRBV28|medium-sized|TRBJ1-2|TRBD1
TGTGCCAGCAGTTTGGGACAGGGTTTTGGCTACACCTTC
CASSLGQGFGYTF
>TRBV6-2/TRBV6-3|many|TRBJ2-6|.
TGTGCCAGCAGTTATGTAAGCTCTGGGGCCAACGTCCTGACTTTC
CASSYVSSGANVLTF
>TRBV4-3|many|TRBJ2-3|.
TGCGCCAGCAGCCAAGCTAATAGTGGGAGAAAGCAGTATTTT
CASSQANSGRKQYF
>TRBV20-1|medium-sized|TRBJ2-3|TRBD2
TGCAGTGCCGGGGGGGGCACAGATACGCAGTATTTT
CSAGGGTDTQYF
>TRBV27|many|TRBJ1-5|TRBD1
TGTGCCGGCAGCGTACAGGGGACAGGCAATCAGCCCCAGCATTTT
CAGSVQGTGNQPQHF
>TRBV6-6|.|TRBJ2-7|TRBD1
TGTGCCAGCAGTTATTTTGGGACAGGGAACCACGAGCAGTACTTC
CASSYFGTGNHEQYF
>TRBV5-6|many|TRBJ2-1|.
TGTGCCAGCAGCTTCCGGGCAGGGCAACAGTTCTTC
CASSFRAGQQFF
>TRBV29-1|many|TRBJ1-2|.
TGCAGCGTTGGGGGCAGGAACTCCTATGGCTACACCTTC
CSVGGRNSYGYTF
>TRBV28|medium-sized|TRBJ1-2|TRBD1
TGTGCCAGCAGCGGATTTGGACAGGGCCTAAGGAAGATCTATGGCTACACCTTC
CASSGFGQGLRKIYGYTF
>TRBV6-5|many|TRBJ1-5|.
TGTGCCAGCAGGAGGGGAGGGTTTAGCTATAGCAATCAGCCCCAGCATTTT
CASRRGGFSYSNQPQHF
>TRBV11-2|many|TRBJ2-1|.
TGTGCCAGCAGACCCGTCTCCGGGACTCGCCACAATGAGCAGTTCTTC
CASRPVSGTRHNEQFF
>TRBV5-4|medium-sized|TRBJ2-3|.
TGTGCCAGCAACAGGGACTCAGATACGCAGTATTTT
CASNRDSDTQYF
>TRBV27|many|TRBJ2-2|TRBD2
TGTGCCAGCAGTTTCCAGGGACTAGCAGGGCTGTTTTTT
CASSFQGLAGLFF
>TRBV5-1|many|TRBJ2-7|TRBD2
TGCGCCAGCAGCTCCAGTCCGGGGGAGGGTGGCGAGCAGTACTTC
CASSSSPGEGGEQYF
>TRBV5-5|many|TRBJ2-5|.
TGTGCCAGCAGCTTGGTAGAGACCCAGTACTTC
CASSLVETQYF
>TRBV5-4|few|TRBJ2-2|TRBD1
TGTGCCAGCAGTGCCGGGACAGCAACATACGGGGAGCTGTTTTTT
CASSAGTATYGELFF
>TRBV2|many|TRBJ2-7|.
TGTGCCAGCAGTGAACAGGGTTTTCACTACGAGCAGTACTTC
CASSEQGFHYEQYF
>TRBV2|.|TRBJ2-5|.
TGTGCCAGCAGTGAAGGACATCAAGAGACCCAGTACTTC
CASSEGHQETQYF
>TRBV20-1|medium-sized|TRBJ2-3|.
TGCAGTGCTAGGGACTTATATACTAGCACAGATACGCAGTATTTT
CSARDLYTSTDTQYF
>TRBV4-3|medium-sized|TRBJ2-6|.
TGCGCCAGCAGCCAAGATCTCAGGGGTGGGGCCAACGTCCTGACTTTC
CASSQDLRGGANVLTF
>TRBV29-1|many|TRBJ1-5|.
TGCAGCGTTGGTCCGCCCCAGCATTTT
CSVGPPQHF
>TRBV5-8|few|TRBJ1-5|.
TGTGCCAGCAGCTCGGGCCTCAATCAGCCCCAGCATTTT
CASSSGLNQPQHF
>TRBV19|medium-sized|TRBJ1-1|.
TGTGCCAGTACCCCGCAAGTCGGGACTGAAGCTTTCTTT
CASTPQVGTEAFF
>TRBV5-1|many|TRBJ2-3|TRBD2
TGCGCCAGCAGCTGGGGGACTAGCGGGAGTGGCGATACGCAGTATTTT
CASSWGTSGSGDTQYF
>TRBV20-1|many|TRBJ2-3|TRBD2
TGCAGTGCTAGAGACCCCCGGGGGACTAGCGGGTTTACAGATACGCAGTATTTT
CSARDPRGTSGFTDTQYF
>TRBV28|many|TRBJ2-3|TRBD2
TGTGCCAGCACCTTGACTAGCGGAAGCACAGATACGCAGTATTTT
CASTLTSGSTDTQYF
>TRBV14|few|TRBJ1-2|TRBD1
TGTGCCAGCAGCCGCCGGACAGGGGAAGGACAAGGCTACACCTTC
CASSRRTGEGQGYTF
>TRBV6-5|few|TRBJ2-3|.
TGTGCCAGCAGTTACGGAGATCAGGGTACGCAGTATTTT
CASSYGDQGTQYF
>TRBV28|few|TRBJ2-5|TRBD1
TGTGCCAGCAGCCGGTTGGGACAGAGTTCGGAGACCCAGTACTTC
CASSRLGQSSETQYF
>TRBV29-1|many|TRBJ2-3|TRBD2
TGCAGCGTTCCCCTAGCGGGAGTGGGTACGCAGTATTTT
CSVPLAGVGTQYF
>TRBV4-2|medium-sized|TRBJ1-2|TRBD1
TGTGCCAGCAGCCAAATAACAGGGGGCACGTTCTTCTATGGCTACACCTTC
CASSQITGGTFFYGYTF
>TRBV7-8|medium-sized|TRBJ2-3|.
TGTGCCAGCAGCTTGGGTCGAGAGCAGTATTTT
CASSLGREQYF
>TRBV30|many|TRBJ2-2|.
TGTGCCTGGAGATTTGCGGCTAGCAACACCGGGGAGCTGTTTTTT
CAWRFAASNTGELFF
>TRBV5-1|many|TRBJ2-5|.
TGCGCCAGCAGCTTGGTGAGCGGCTACCGGGAGACCCAGTACTTC
CASSLVSGYRETQYF
>TRBV16|medium-sized|TRBJ1-2|.
TGTGCCAGCAGCCACGGGGGTAACTATGGCTACACCTTC
CASSHGGNYGYTF
>TRBV3-1|few|TRBJ2-1|TRBD2
TGTGCCAGCAGCCAAGAAGTGCCAGCGGGAGTCAATGAGCAGTTCTTC
CASSQEVPAGVNEQFF
>TRBV12-3/TRBV12-4|few|TRBJ2-2|.
TGTGCCAGCACCATCGACAGGGAGCTGTTTTTT
CASTIDRELFF
>TRBV7-9|medium-sized|TRBJ2-7|.
TGTGCCAGCAGCACCCTGCTCCGAGGCGAGCAGTACTTC
CASSTLLRGEQYF
>TRBV3-1|many|TRBJ2-7|.
TGTGCCAGCAGCCAAACCCCCTTCGAGCAGTACTTC
CASSQTPFEQYF
>TRBV23-1|medium-sized|TRBJ2-1|TRBD1
TGCGCCAGCAGTCAAGCGAGGACAGGGCGGTCCTACAATGAGCAGTTCTTC
CASSQARTGRSYNEQFF
>TRBV6-2/TRBV6-3|medium-sized|TRBJ2-6|.
TGTGCCAGCAGTTCCCGCCGGTCCGGGGTGGGGATCTCTGGGGCCAACGTCCTGACTTTC
CASSSRRSGVGISGANVLTF
>TRBV11-2|many|TRBJ2-2|.
TGTGCCACCCCGCGGGCCCGCCTAGCAGCGAACACCGGGGAGCTGTTTTTT
CATPRARLAANTGELFF
>TRBV5-5|few|TRBJ2-1|TRBD2
TGTGCCAGCAGCCGAGGGACTAGCGGGTACAATGAGCAGTTCTTC
CASSRGTSGYNEQFF
>TRBV5-1|many|TRBJ2-7|TRBD1
TGCGCCAGTAGAACCGGGACAGAGGTCTACGAGCAGTACTTC
CASRTGTEVYEQYF
>TRBV7-8|many|TRBJ1-2|.
TGTGCCAGCAGCTTAGCTTACCGGGACGGCTATGGCTACACCTTC
CASSLAYRDGYGYTF
>TRBV28|.|TRBJ1-1|TRBD1
TGTGCCAGCAGTTTGGGACAGAAGAACACTGAAGCTTTCTTT
CASSLGQKNTEAFF